This TCR beta chain was identified in a study of shared clonotypes between healthy human individuals. This CDR3 spans 14 amino acids. Trimming stripped 0 bases from V and 6 bases from J, with 12 bases between. Germline V CDR1 and CDR2: PRHDT, FYEKMQ (reference sequence). The study enrolled healthy HIV-negative adults without recent acute infections or vaccinations as donors. Splitting the CD4+ cells yielded a CD45RA+ naive subset and a CD45RA-negative memory subset. The table came from immunoSEQ multiplex PCR; TCRdb's copy has only in-frame clones and leaves some out. The sample contains roughly 2,500,000 clones, 90% to 95% of which appear only once.

The V call is TRBV13, the J call TRBJ2-7, with a tentative D call TRBD2 (7 bases). This TCR was recovered from a man younger than 35 in good health. Some clones in this sample may be carry-over from other donors' samples. The sample comprised naive CD4+ T cells from PBMCs. Subset denoted: CD45RA+ positively selected. The CDR3 here is CASSLGRRGGEQYF. The CDR3 DNA reads TGTGCCAGCAGCTTAGGACGGAGGGGGGGCGAGCAGTACTTC. Complete variable domain (other parts from reference TRBV13 and TRBJ2-7): AAGVIQSPRHLIKEKRETATLKCYPIPRHDTVYWYQQGPGQDPQFLISFYEKMQSDKGSIPDRFSAQQFSDYHSELNMSSLELGDSALYFCASSLGRRGGEQYFGPGTRLTVT.